The 5 T cell receptor beta chains below were found in one sample sequenced in a study of cytomegalovirus exposure and HLA in healthy donors. A multiplex PCR was run with 60 Vbeta primers and 13 Jbeta primers. The data were produced by immunoSEQ multiplex PCR, yet TCRdb's version contains in-frame clones alone and is incomplete. The sample gives under 200,000 clones, roughly 80% of which show up once; roughly 1.9% is in the top ten. The sequenced sample was PBMCs. The receptors were sampled from a human donor in good health.

The rearrangement joins TRBV5-4 to TRBJ1-2, with D hard to call. Germline CDR1 SGHNT, CDR2 YYREEE (reference sequence). This CDR3 region has 11 residues. The V and J ends lost 3 bases and 8 bases respectively, with 8 bases between them. The CDR3: CASSSGEGYTF. The CDR3, as DNA: TGTGCCAGCAGCTCCGGAGAGGGCTACACCTTC. The complete variable domain, with remaining parts taken from reference TRBV5-4 and TRBJ1-2, reads ETGVTQSPTHLIKTRGQQVTLRCSSQSGHNTVSWYQQALGQGPQFIFQYYREEENGRGNFPPRFSGLQFPNYSSELNVNALELDDSALYLCASSSGEGYTFGSGTRLTVV.

The V call is TRBV25-1, the J call TRBJ1-2, with TRBD1 identical over 9 bases. V dropped 4 bases and J dropped 4; count of bases not matched to a gene: 7. The CDR3 is made up of 15 amino acids. Germline assignment: CDR1 MGHDK and CDR2 SYGVNS. The CDR3 is CASSATGGEGYGYTF. The CDR3 nucleotides are TGTGCCAGCAGTGCAACAGGGGGCGAAGGCTATGGCTACACCTTC.

On this clone itself: An end of the junction differs from the germline gene, which may be a read error. V and J are TRBV7-7 and TRBJ1-1; 7 positions match TRBD1. The CDR3 has 13 residues. Germline assignment: CDR1 SSHAT and CDR2 FNYEAQ (reference sequence). CDR3 in amino acids: CASSRDRSTEAFF. The CDR3 DNA sequence: TGTGCTAGCAGCCGGGACAGAAGCACTGAAGCTTTCTTT.

The chain links TRBV6-1 to TRBJ2-5, with 11 bases fitting TRBD2. This CDR3 region has 14 residues. With 7 bases clipped from V and 3 bases from J, the junction kept 4 bases outside the gene matches. In germline, CDR1 is MNHNS, CDR2 SASEGT. The CDR3 DNA reads TGTGCCAGCACCCCGACTAGCGGGAAAGAGACCCAGTACTTC. Translation: CASTPTSGKETQYF.

The V gene is TRBV2, the J gene TRBJ2-3; 10 nucleotides match TRBD2. V was pared by 6 bases and J by 0 bases, with 9 bases of the junction left unmatched. CDR1 and CDR2 from the germline V gene are SNHLY and FYNNEI. The CDR3 has 17 amino acids. CDR3 region: CASSLAGGSTSTDTQYF. In DNA form, the CDR3 reads TGTGCCAGCAGCTTAGCGGGGGGATCTACTAGCACAGATACGCAGTATTTT. Full variable domain (missing parts from reference TRBV2 and TRBJ2-3): EPEVTQTPSHQVTQMGQEVILRCVPISNHLYFYWYRQILGQKVEFLVSFYNNEISEKSEIFDDQFSVERPDGSNFTLKIRSTKLEDSAMYFCASSLAGGSTSTDTQYFGPGTRLTVL.